This T cell receptor (beta chain) was profiled in a study of T cell repertoires in urothelial bladder cancer. Background on the study: The roughly 12 resected lesions were three cT0, three cTa, three cT1 and three cT2 or greater. Study-level results: Infiltrating lymphocytes: median about 2% in carcinoma versus 10% to 15% in benign specimens. Carcinoma specimens had fewer T cells than benign specimens. Up to 17% of carcinoma infiltrating lymphocytes belonged to one T-cell clone.

This CDR3 region has 14 residues. V lost 5 bases and J lost 6, with 16 bases in between. The germline CDR1 and CDR2 sequences are SGHRS and YFSETQ. A remark on this clone: Its antigen remains unidentified.

Sequencing used immunoSEQ multiplex PCR; TCRdb keeps in-frame clones, though not all of them. The table records 400 to 550 clones, around 66% of them present only once. This sequence joins TRBV5-1 and TRBJ2-3; no clear D gene. This clonotype originated in a human donor with urothelial carcinoma. The sample was tumor-infiltrating cells from bladder cancer. The CDR3 region is CASRTSFGFDTQYF. CDR3 DNA: TGCGCCAGCAGGACCTCGTTCGGGTTTGATACGCAGTATTTT.